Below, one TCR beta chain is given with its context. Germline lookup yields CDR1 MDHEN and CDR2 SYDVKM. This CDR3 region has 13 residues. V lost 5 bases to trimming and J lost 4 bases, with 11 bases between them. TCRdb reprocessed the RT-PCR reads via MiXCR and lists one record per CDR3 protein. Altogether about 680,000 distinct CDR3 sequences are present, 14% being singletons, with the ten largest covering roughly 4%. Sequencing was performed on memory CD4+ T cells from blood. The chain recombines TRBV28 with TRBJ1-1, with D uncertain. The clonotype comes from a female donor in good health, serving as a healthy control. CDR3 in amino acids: CASSPGLITEAFF. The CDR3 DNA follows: TGTGCCAGCAGTCCCGGACTGATCACTGAAGCTTTCTTT.